This TCR beta chain is drawn from a study of cytomegalovirus exposure and HLA in healthy donors. About the study: Drawn from HLA-typed donors, about 82 million unique TCRs were held in an early data release. Caucasian-associated ancestry cluster membership applied to just over 80% of approximately 420 genotyped donors.

To note about this clone: Its target is unknown.

Study-wide results and limits: Reports showed the classifier diagnosing cytomegalovirus status with high specificity and sensitivity.

A multiplex PCR was run with 60 Vbeta primers and 13 Jbeta primers. Using immunoSEQ multiplex PCR, the repertoire was profiled, and TCRdb retains in-frame clones only, with some absent. This table holds hundreds of thousands of clones, 80% to 90% found once. This sequence was found in a woman aged 18-29 years in good health and CMV-seronegative. Sample: PBMCs.

The CDR3 region is CASSVGAVVGEQFF. CDR3 in DNA: TGTGCCAGCAGCGTAGGAGCCGTTGTCGGTGAGCAGTTCTTC. The chain combines TRBV9 with TRBJ2-1; D is uncertain. V was shortened by 0 bases and J by 9 bases, with 13 bases between the two germline ends. This CDR3 spans 14 amino acids. Germline V gene lookup returns CDR1 SGDLS and CDR2 YYNGEE.